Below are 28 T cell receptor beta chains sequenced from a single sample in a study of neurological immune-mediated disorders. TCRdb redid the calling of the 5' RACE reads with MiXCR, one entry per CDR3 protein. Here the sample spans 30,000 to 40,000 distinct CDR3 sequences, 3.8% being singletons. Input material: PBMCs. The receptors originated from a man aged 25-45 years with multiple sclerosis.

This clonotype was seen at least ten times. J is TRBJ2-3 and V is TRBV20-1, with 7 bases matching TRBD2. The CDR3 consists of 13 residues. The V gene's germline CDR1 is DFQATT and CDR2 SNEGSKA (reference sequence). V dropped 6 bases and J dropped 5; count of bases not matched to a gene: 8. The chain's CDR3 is CSAYYGEGDTQYF. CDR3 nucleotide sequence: TGCAGTGCCTATTACGGGGAGGGAGATACGCAGTATTTT.

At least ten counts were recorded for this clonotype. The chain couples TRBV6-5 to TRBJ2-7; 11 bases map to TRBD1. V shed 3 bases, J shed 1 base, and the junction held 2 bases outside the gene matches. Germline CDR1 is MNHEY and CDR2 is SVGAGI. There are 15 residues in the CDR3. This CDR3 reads CASSYGTGGSYEQYF. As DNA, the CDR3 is TGTGCCAGCAGTTATGGGACAGGGGGGTCCTACGAGCAGTACTTC.

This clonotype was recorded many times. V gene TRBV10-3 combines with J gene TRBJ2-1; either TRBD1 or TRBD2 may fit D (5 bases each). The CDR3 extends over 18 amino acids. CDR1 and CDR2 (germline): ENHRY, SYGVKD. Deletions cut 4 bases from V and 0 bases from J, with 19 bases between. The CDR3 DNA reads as TGTGCCATCAGTGCGGGATTGGGGACCGGAAGCTCCTACAATGAGCAGTTCTTC. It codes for CAISAGLGTGSSYNEQFF.

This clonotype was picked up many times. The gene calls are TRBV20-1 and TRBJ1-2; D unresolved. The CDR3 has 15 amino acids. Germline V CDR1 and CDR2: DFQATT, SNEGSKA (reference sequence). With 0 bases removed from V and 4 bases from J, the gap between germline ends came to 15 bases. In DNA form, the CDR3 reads TGCAGTGCTAGAGATTCCACCACACTCAGCTATGGCTACACCTTC. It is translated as CSARDSTTLSYGYTF.

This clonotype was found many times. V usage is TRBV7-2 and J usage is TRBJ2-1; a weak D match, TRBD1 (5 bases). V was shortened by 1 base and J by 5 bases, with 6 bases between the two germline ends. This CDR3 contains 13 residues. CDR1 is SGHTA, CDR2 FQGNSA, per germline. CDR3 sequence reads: CASSLGQNNEQFF. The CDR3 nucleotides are TGTGCCAGCAGCTTAGGACAGAACAATGAGCAGTTCTTC.

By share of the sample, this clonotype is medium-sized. The CDR3 DNA reads as TGCAGCGTTGAGAATCTCACGGCGGGGGGCTACACCTTC. Protein product: CSVENLTAGGYTF. The chain links TRBV29-1 to TRBJ1-2; D uncertain. The CDR3 length is 13 residues. Germline V gene data show CDR1 as SQVTM and CDR2 as ANQGSEA. Trimming removed 3 bases from V and 8 bases from J, with 16 bases in between. The full variable domain, in which reference TRBV29-1 and TRBJ1-2 provide the parts outside the CDR3, is SAVISQKPSRDICQRGTSLTIQCQVDSQVTMMFWYRQQPGQSLTLIATANQGSEATYESGFVIDKFPISRPNLTFSTLTVSNMSPEDSSIYLCSVENLTAGGYTFGSGTRLTVV.

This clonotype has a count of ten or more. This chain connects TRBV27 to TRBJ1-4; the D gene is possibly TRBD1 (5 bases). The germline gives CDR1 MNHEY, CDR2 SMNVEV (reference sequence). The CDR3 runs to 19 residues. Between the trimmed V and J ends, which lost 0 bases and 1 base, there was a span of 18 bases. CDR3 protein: CASSLSVITRGGTNEKLFF. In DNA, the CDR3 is TGTGCCAGCAGTTTATCGGTAATCACCCGGGGCGGAACTAATGAAAAACTGTTTTTT.

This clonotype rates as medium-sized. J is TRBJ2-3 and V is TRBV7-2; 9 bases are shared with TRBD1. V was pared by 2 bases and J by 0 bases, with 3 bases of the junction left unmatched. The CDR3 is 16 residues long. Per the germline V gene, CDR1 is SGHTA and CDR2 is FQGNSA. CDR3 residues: CASSLRGTGSTDTQYF. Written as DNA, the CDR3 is TGTGCCAGCAGCTTAAGAGGGACAGGGAGCACAGATACGCAGTATTTT.

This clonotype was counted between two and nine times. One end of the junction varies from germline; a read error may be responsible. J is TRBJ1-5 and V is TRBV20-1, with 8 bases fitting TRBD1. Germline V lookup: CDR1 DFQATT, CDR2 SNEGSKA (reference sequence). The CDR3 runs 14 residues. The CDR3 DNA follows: TGCAGTGCTAGCGGGACAGGCCTCAATCAGCCCCAGAATTTT. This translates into CSASGTGLNQPQNF.

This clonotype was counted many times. CDR3 in DNA: TGTGCCAGCAGGGAATTCGGATACACTGAAGCTTTCTTT. Encoded protein: CASREFGYTEAFF. This chain joins TRBV6-5 and TRBJ1-1; no definite D call. The CDR3 spans 13 residues. Germline V gene data show CDR1 as MNHEY and CDR2 as SVGAGI. V was trimmed by 6 bases and J by 3 bases, leaving 11 bases between them.

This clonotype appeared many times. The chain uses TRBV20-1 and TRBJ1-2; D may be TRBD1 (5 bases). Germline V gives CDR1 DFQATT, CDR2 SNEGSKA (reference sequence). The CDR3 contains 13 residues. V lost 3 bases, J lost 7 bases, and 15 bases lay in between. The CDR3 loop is CSASSRGEGGYTF. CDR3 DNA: TGCAGTGCTAGCTCTCGGGGGGAAGGTGGCTACACCTTC.

CDR3 bases: TGTGCCATCAGTGAGTCGTGGAGAGAGATAACTTCGGGCTACACCTTC. Translation: CAISESWREITSGYTF. V is TRBV10-3 and J is TRBJ1-2; D gene uncertain. Between the trimmed V and J ends, which lost 0 bases and 8 bases, there was a span of 19 bases. Germline assignment: CDR1 ENHRY and CDR2 SYGVKD. The CDR3 length is 16 residues.

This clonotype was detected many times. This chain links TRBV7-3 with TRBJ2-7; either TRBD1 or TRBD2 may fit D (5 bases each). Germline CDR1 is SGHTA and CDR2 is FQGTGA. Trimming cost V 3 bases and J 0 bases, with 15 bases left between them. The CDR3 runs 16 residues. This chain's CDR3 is CASSFTLRGVSYEQYF. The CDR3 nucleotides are TGTGCCAGCAGCTTTACACTTCGGGGCGTCTCCTACGAGCAGTACTTC.

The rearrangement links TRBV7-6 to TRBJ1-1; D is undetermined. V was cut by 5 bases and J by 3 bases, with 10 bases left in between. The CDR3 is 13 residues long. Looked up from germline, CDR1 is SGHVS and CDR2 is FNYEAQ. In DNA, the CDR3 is TGTGCCAGCAGCACCCAGAGGTACACTGAAGCTTTCTTT. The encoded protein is CASSTQRYTEAFF.

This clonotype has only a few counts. CDR3 bases: TGCAGCACCAAGGGGCGGTTAAGCACAGATACGCAGTATTTT. It specifies CSTKGRLSTDTQYF. The gene calls are TRBV20-1 and TRBJ2-3; D perhaps matches TRBD1 (5 bases). This CDR3 contains 14 residues. Per the germline V gene, CDR1 is DFQATT and CDR2 is SNEGSKA (reference sequence).

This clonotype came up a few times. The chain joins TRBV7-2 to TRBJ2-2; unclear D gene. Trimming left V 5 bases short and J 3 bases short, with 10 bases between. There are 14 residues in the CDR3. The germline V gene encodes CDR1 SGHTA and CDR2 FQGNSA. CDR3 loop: CASSETEYTGELFF. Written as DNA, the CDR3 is TGTGCCAGCAGCGAAACAGAGTACACCGGGGAGCTGTTTTTT.

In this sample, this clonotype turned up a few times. CDR3 bases: TGCAGTGCTAAGGGAGGGGGGATGAATAGAAATTCACCCCTCCACTTT. Its protein is CSAKGGGMNRNSPLHF. The V gene is TRBV20-1, the J gene TRBJ1-6; tentatively, D is TRBD1 (6 bases). V lost 4 bases, J lost 7 bases, and 20 bases lay in between. CDR1 DFQATT and CDR2 SNEGSKA come from the germline V gene (reference sequence). The CDR3 is made up of 16 amino acids.

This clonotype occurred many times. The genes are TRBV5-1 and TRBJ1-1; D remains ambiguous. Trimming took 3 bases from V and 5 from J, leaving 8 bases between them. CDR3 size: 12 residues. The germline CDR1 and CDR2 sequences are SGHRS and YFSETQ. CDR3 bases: TGCGCCAGCAGCTCCGCAGTGACTGAAGCTTTCTTT. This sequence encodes CASSSAVTEAFF.

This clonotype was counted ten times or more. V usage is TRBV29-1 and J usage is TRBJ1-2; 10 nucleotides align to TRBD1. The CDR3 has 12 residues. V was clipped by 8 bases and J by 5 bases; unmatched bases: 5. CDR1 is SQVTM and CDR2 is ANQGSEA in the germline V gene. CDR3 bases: TGCAGCTCGGGACAGGGGAAGTATGGCTACACCTTC. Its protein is CSSGQGKYGYTF.

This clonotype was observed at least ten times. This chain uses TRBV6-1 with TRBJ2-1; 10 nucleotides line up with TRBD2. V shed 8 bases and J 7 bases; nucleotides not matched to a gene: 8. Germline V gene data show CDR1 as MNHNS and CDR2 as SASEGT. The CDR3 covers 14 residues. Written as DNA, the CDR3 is TGTGCCAGCTTAAATAGCGGGGGGCCTAATGAGCAGTTCTTC. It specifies CASLNSGGPNEQFF.

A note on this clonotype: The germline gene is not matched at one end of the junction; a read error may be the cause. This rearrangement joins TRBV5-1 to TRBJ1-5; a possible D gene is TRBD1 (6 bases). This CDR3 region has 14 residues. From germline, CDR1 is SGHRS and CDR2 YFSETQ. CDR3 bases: TGCGCCAGCAGCTTAAACGGGGGCGATCAGCCCCAGAATTTT. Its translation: CASSLNGGDQPQNF.

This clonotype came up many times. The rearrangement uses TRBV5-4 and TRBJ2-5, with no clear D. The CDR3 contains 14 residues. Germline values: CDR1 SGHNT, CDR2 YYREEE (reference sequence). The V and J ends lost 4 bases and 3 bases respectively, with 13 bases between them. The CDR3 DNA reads TGTGCCAGCAGCCCGGAATGGAGTAAAGAGACCCAGTACTTC. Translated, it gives CASSPEWSKETQYF.

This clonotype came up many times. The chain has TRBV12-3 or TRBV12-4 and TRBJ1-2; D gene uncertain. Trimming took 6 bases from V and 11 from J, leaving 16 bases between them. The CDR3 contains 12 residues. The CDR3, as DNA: TGTGCCAGCAGGTCTCGGACCGGGCGATACACCTTC. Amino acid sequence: CASRSRTGRYTF.

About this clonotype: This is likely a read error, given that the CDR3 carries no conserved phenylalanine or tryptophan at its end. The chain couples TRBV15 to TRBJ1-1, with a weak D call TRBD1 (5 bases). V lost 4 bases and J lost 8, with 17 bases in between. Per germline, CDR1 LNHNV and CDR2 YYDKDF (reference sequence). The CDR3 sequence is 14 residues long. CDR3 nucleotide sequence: TGTGCCACCAGCACAAGGGGACCCACCGGGGAAGCTTTCTGT. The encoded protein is CATSTRGPTGEAFC.

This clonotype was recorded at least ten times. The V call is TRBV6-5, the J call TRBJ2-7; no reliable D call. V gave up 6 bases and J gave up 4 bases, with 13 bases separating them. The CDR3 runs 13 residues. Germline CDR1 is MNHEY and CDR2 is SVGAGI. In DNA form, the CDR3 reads TGTGCCAGCAGGCTTGGGGTAAAGTACGAGCAGTACTTC. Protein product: CASRLGVKYEQYF.

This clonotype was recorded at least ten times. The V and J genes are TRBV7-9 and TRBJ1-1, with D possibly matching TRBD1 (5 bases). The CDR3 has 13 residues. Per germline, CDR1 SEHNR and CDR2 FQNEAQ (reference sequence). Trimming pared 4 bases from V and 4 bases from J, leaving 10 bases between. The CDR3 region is CASSYGQGTEAFF. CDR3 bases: TGTGCCAGCAGCTACGGACAAGGCACTGAAGCTTTCTTT.

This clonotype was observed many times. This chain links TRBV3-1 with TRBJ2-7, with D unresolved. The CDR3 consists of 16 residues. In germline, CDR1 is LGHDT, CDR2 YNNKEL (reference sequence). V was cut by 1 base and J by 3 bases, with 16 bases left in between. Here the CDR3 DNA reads TGTGCCAGCAGCCAAGTAGGGCACGATAGAAACTACGAGCAGTACTTC. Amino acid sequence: CASSQVGHDRNYEQYF.

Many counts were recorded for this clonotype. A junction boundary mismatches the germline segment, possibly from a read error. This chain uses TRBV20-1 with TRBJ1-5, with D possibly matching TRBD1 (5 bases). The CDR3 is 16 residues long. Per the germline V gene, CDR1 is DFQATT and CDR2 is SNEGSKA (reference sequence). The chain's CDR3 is CSASPPRDGGHQPQNF. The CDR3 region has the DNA TGCAGTGCTAGCCCTCCAAGGGACGGTGGACATCAGCCCCAGAATTTT.